This entry lists 23 T cell receptor beta chains sequenced from one sample in a study of shared clonotypes between healthy human individuals. Clones were read by immunoSEQ multiplex PCR, and TCRdb kept only the in-frame ones, dropping some. The data show more than 400,000 clones, with around 96% seen just once and approximately 0.067% held by the top ten. The specimen sequenced was naive CD4+ T cells sorted from blood. Documented subset: CD45RA+ positively selected. These receptors were obtained from a woman between 25 and 40 years old in good health.

V gene TRBV5-4 combines with J gene TRBJ1-2; TRBD1 aligns across 12 bases. The CDR3 sequence is 15 residues long. The V and J ends lost 3 bases and 7 bases, in that order; junction bases with no gene match: 7. Germline values: CDR1 SGHNT, CDR2 YYREEE (reference sequence). CDR3 coding DNA: TGTGCCAGCAGCTCGCCGGGGACAGGGGGCATTGGCTACACCTTC. As protein: CASSSPGTGGIGYTF.

V is TRBV18 and J is TRBJ2-2; 14 bases fit TRBD2. With V trimmed by 3 bases and J by 5 bases, 5 bases remained unmatched. The germline gives CDR1 KGHSH, CDR2 LQKENI. CDR3 length: 17 residues. Here the CDR3 reads CASSPTGTSGSTGELFF. The CDR3 DNA follows: TGTGCCAGCTCACCGACCGGGACTAGCGGGAGTACCGGGGAGCTGTTTTTT.

The chain joins TRBV28 to TRBJ1-2; no clear D. Germline V gene lookup returns CDR1 MDHEN and CDR2 SYDVKM. CDR3 length: 12 amino acids. The ends were cut back, 8 bases at V and 8 bases at J, with 15 bases in the middle. The CDR3 spells CASRVQVLGYTF. Here the CDR3 DNA reads TGTGCCAGCCGCGTTCAAGTCCTAGGCTACACCTTC.

This chain links TRBV28 with TRBJ2-2; TRBD1 might be the D (6 bases). The CDR3 length is 15 residues. Germline V gives CDR1 MDHEN, CDR2 SYDVKM. V shed 9 bases and J shed 2 bases, with 16 bases lying between them. CDR3 sequence reads: CASQPWTVNTGELFF. CDR3 coding DNA: TGTGCCAGTCAACCCTGGACAGTAAACACCGGGGAGCTGTTTTTT. Full variable domain (rest looked up from reference TRBV28 and TRBJ2-2): DVKVTQSSRYLVKRTGEKVFLECVQDMDHENMFWYRQDPGLGLRLIYFSYDVKMKEKGDIPEGYSVSREKKERFSLILESASTNQTSMYLCASQPWTVNTGELFFGEGSRLTVL.

V is TRBV2 and J is TRBJ2-5; possible D gene TRBD2, 6 bases. Germline V gene data show CDR1 as SNHLY and CDR2 as FYNNEI. V was shortened by 7 bases and J by 2 bases, with 11 bases between the two germline ends. CDR3 length: 13 residues. This CDR3 is CASKLAGQETQYF. The CDR3 nucleotides read TGTGCCAGCAAACTAGCCGGACAAGAGACCCAGTACTTC.

V usage is TRBV7-3 and J usage is TRBJ2-5, with 7 bases that match TRBD1. Per germline, CDR1 SGHTA and CDR2 FQGTGA. Trimming cost V 7 bases and J 2 bases; bases outside gene matches: 10. This CDR3 contains 15 residues. The CDR3 here is CASTTTRTGQETQYF. Here the CDR3 DNA reads TGTGCCAGCACCACTACAAGGACAGGTCAAGAGACCCAGTACTTC.

J is TRBJ1-4 and V is TRBV5-4, with TRBD1 identical over 8 bases. CDR1 SGHNT and CDR2 YYREEE come from the germline V gene (reference sequence). With V trimmed by 4 bases and J by 8 bases, 13 bases remained unmatched. The CDR3 loop spans 16 amino acids. The CDR3 DNA reads TGTGCCAGCAGCACCCAGGGGACAGGCTTTAGGGAAAAACTGTTTTTT. As protein: CASSTQGTGFREKLFF. The full variable domain, its missing parts supplied by reference TRBV5-4 and TRBJ1-4, is ETGVTQSPTHLIKTRGQQVTLRCSSQSGHNTVSWYQQALGQGPQFIFQYYREEENGRGNFPPRFSGLQFPNYSSELNVNALELDDSALYLCASSTQGTGFREKLFFGSGTQLSVL.

V is TRBV5-4 and J is TRBJ2-2; TRBD1 or TRBD2 may be the D gene (6 bases each). CDR3 length equals 16 residues. Looked up from germline, CDR1 is SGHNT and CDR2 is YYREEE (reference sequence). The V gene lost 4 bases and the J gene lost 6 bases, with 19 bases spanning the gap. In DNA form, the CDR3 reads TGTGCCAGCAGCCGAGTGGTAGGAGGGGGAGCCGGGGAGCTGTTTTTT. Translated: CASSRVVGGGAGELFF. Full variable domain (rest looked up from reference TRBV5-4 and TRBJ2-2): ETGVTQSPTHLIKTRGQQVTLRCSSQSGHNTVSWYQQALGQGPQFIFQYYREEENGRGNFPPRFSGLQFPNYSSELNVNALELDDSALYLCASSRVVGGGAGELFFGEGSRLTVL.

The rearrangement uses TRBV27 and TRBJ2-6; D may be TRBD1 (6 bases). The V end lost 7 bases, the J end lost 0 bases, and 19 bases lay between the germline ends. Per the germline V gene, CDR1 is MNHEY and CDR2 is SMNVEV (reference sequence). The CDR3 is 18 residues long. CDR3 in amino acids: CASNPRGTRYSGANVLTF. DNA for the CDR3: TGTGCCAGCAACCCGAGGGGGACACGATACTCTGGGGCCAACGTCCTGACTTTC.

The J gene is TRBJ2-6, the V gene TRBV18; 7 bases fit TRBD1. The CDR3 consists of 15 residues. V lost 5 bases to trimming and J lost 4 bases; unmatched junction nucleotides: 5. The germline gives CDR1 KGHSH, CDR2 LQKENI. The CDR3 loop is CASSYRGIGANVLTF. The DNA of the CDR3 is TGTGCCAGCTCATACAGGGGTATCGGGGCCAACGTCCTGACTTTC.

V and J are TRBV6-5 and TRBJ1-2; the D gene is possibly TRBD1 (6 bases). The V end was cut by 0 bases, the J end by 8 bases, with 19 bases between. This CDR3 comprises 16 residues. Germline CDR1 reads MNHEY; CDR2 reads SVGAGI. CDR3 coding DNA: TGTGCCAGCAGTTACTCGCTACCACAGGGTTTCGGAGGCTACACCTTC. Translated: CASSYSLPQGFGGYTF.

The CDR3: CASSIRETNYGYTF. The CDR3 nucleotides read TGTGCCAGTAGTATAAGGGAAACTAACTATGGCTACACCTTC. The V call is TRBV19, the J call TRBJ1-2; unclear D gene. Germline V gives CDR1 LNHDA, CDR2 SQIVND (reference sequence). V was clipped by 2 bases and J by 0 bases, with 7 bases between them. This CDR3 contains 14 residues.

CDR3 loop: CASSASGTGLYEQYF. Written as DNA, the CDR3 is TGTGCCAGCAGTGCCTCCGGGACAGGGCTTTACGAGCAGTACTTC. The chain combines TRBV27 with TRBJ2-7; 9 bases align to TRBD1. Germline lookup yields CDR1 MNHEY and CDR2 SMNVEV (reference sequence). V dropped 5 bases and J dropped 4; count of bases not matched to a gene: 9. The CDR3 contains 15 residues.

Turning to this clone: Distinct nucleotide sequences in the sample also encode this CDR3. The chain uses TRBV5-1 and TRBJ2-6; D possibly uses TRBD1 or TRBD2 (5 bases each). The V and J ends lost 4 bases and 0 bases respectively, with 8 bases between them. The CDR3 is made up of 15 amino acids. From germline, CDR1 is SGHRS and CDR2 YFSETQ. CDR3 protein: CASSLGGSGANVLTF. The DNA for the CDR3 is TGCGCCAGCAGCCTTGGGGGCTCTGGGGCCAACGTCCTGACTTTC.

This clone was seen once. V gene TRBV27 combines with J gene TRBJ1-1, with TRBD1 matching 7 bases. There are 13 residues in the CDR3. The germline CDR1 and CDR2 sequences are MNHEY and SMNVEV (reference sequence). Trimming took 6 bases from V and 5 from J; bases not matched to a gene: 6. This chain's CDR3 is CASRGRGGTEAFF. The DNA of the CDR3 is TGTGCCAGCAGGGGCAGGGGGGGAACTGAAGCTTTCTTT.

The chain employs TRBV10-2 and TRBJ2-2; D unresolved. The CDR3 contains 12 residues. Trimming took 7 bases from V and 6 from J, leaving 9 bases between them. Per germline, CDR1 WSHSY and CDR2 SAAADI. The CDR3 is CASIYAPGELFF. The CDR3 DNA is TGCGCCAGCATTTATGCCCCCGGGGAGCTGTTTTTT.

Note on this clone: The germline gene is not matched at one end of the junction; a read error may be the cause. Other DNA sequences of this sample code for an identical CDR3. J is TRBJ2-7 and V is TRBV5-1, with D perhaps matching TRBD1 (5 bases). CDR3 length equals 15 residues. CDR1 is SGHRS and CDR2 is YFSETQ in the germline V gene. The CDR3 loop is CASSASSGQGYEQYF. The DNA for the CDR3 is TGTGCCAGCAGCGCATCGTCAGGGCAAGGATACGAGCAGTACTTC. The full variable domain, with the rest looked up from reference TRBV5-1 and TRBJ2-7, is KAGVTQTPRYLIKTRGQQVTLSCSPISGHRSVSWYQQTPGQGLQFLFEYFSETQRNKGNFPGRFSGRQFSNSRSEMNVSTLELGDSALYLCASSASSGQGYEQYFGPGTRLTVT.

The V call is TRBV7-9, the J call TRBJ2-1, with no clear D. CDR3 length: 16 residues. V lost 1 base to trimming and J lost 2 bases, with 12 bases between them. Germline V gene data show CDR1 as SEHNR and CDR2 as FQNEAQ (reference sequence). The CDR3 sequence is CASSLVAGPTYNEQFF. In DNA form, the CDR3 reads TGTGCCAGCAGCTTAGTTGCCGGACCCACCTACAATGAGCAGTTCTTC.

This chain connects TRBV5-1 to TRBJ2-5; 7 bases are a match to TRBD1. The end of the DNA fits TRBJ2-7 better, so the J call may be wrong. The germline gives CDR1 SGHRS, CDR2 YFSETQ. The length of the CDR3 is 13 residues. The chain's CDR3 is CASSGTAPYEQYF. CDR3 coding DNA: TGCGCCAGCAGCGGGACAGCACCATACGAGCAGTACTTC.

This clone appeared once. J is TRBJ2-5 and V is TRBV5-4, with D unresolved. The CDR3 extends over 14 amino acids. Looked up from germline, CDR1 is SGHNT and CDR2 is YYREEE (reference sequence). V gave up 3 bases and J gave up 4 bases, with 13 bases separating them. CDR3 coding DNA: TGTGCCAGCAGCTCAACCTCGGCGCGAGAGACCCAGTACTTC. The encoded protein is CASSSTSARETQYF. The full variable domain, its missing parts supplied by reference TRBV5-4 and TRBJ2-5, is ETGVTQSPTHLIKTRGQQVTLRCSSQSGHNTVSWYQQALGQGPQFIFQYYREEENGRGNFPPRFSGLQFPNYSSELNVNALELDDSALYLCASSSTSARETQYFGPGTRLLVL.

The V and J genes are TRBV13 and TRBJ2-7, with D perhaps TRBD1 (5 bases). This CDR3 region has 12 residues. V was shortened by 4 bases and J by 6 bases, with 10 bases between the two germline ends. Germline CDR1 and CDR2: PRHDT and FYEKMQ (reference sequence). In DNA, the CDR3 is TGTGCCAGCAGCTCTAGTCAGGGCGAGCAGTACTTC. It encodes CASSSSQGEQYF.

The V call is TRBV27, the J call TRBJ1-1; D gene ambiguous. Germline lookup yields CDR1 MNHEY and CDR2 SMNVEV (reference sequence). This CDR3 is 13 amino acids long. Trimming took 2 bases from V and 4 from J, leaving 8 bases between them. CDR3 amino acids: CASSLDGRTEAFF. The CDR3 bases are TGTGCCAGCAGTTTAGACGGCCGCACTGAAGCTTTCTTT.

The gene calls are TRBV7-2 and TRBJ2-1, with D unclear. The germline V and J ends were trimmed by 5 bases and 1 base, with 6 bases remaining between them. Germline V gene lookup returns CDR1 SGHTA and CDR2 FQGNSA. The CDR3 runs to 13 residues. CDR3 nucleotides: TGTGCCAGCAGCCGGAGTTCCTACAATGAGCAGTTCTTC. Protein sequence: CASSRSSYNEQFF.